The sample holds one count of the clone carrying this TCR beta chain. Germline assignment: CDR1 MRHNA and CDR2 SNTAGT. Unmatched junction bases numbered 7, after V lost 0 bases and J lost 3 bases. The CDR3 loop spans 17 amino acids. Study members were between about 18 and 95 years old and lived in over 20 US regions. Clinical history reported by participants formed the basis on which cohorts were assigned. This record comes from a study of blood T cell repertoires in COVID-19. Study details: Samples came from the United States, Italy and Spain, spanning acute and convalescent COVID-19.

Original processing notes: Nucleated cell number was recorded as an estimate derived from reference gene primer amplification. The data were produced by immunoSEQ multiplex PCR, yet TCRdb's version contains in-frame clones alone and is incomplete. The V and J calls and clone size are taken from that table; D and trimming were inferred from the DNA. The data contain some 300,000 clones, nearly 90% of them seen just once; the ten biggest clones take up roughly a tenth. This chain links TRBV6-4 with TRBJ2-3; 9 bases are shared with TRBD2. This receptor was identified in a woman between 25 and 40 years old who had recovered from COVID-19. Sample: PBMCs or T cells enriched from blood (not recorded which). Here the CDR3 DNA reads TGTGCCAGCAGTGACTCTGGGCGGGAGGGCCCAACAGATACGCAGTATTTT. The encoded protein is CASSDSGREGPTDTQYF.